Presented here are 25 T cell receptor beta chains from one specimen sequenced in a study of blood T cells in healthy people across ages. Sample-barcoded 5' priming and a J-beta primer mix drove a second PCR of roughly 7 to 11 cycles. TCRdb analysed the 5' RACE reads with MiXCR anew, one entry per CDR3 protein. This sample has about 780,000 distinct CDR3 sequences; 20% to 30% occur once, and the top ten carry roughly 3.1%. A further study also used this sample, focusing on T cells of mothers and their children.

The sample consisted of blood. The receptors were sampled from a boy aged 5-17 years in good health.

This clonotype has a handful of counts. J is TRBJ2-1 and V is TRBV6-5; D may be TRBD1 (5 bases). The DNA end lines up better with TRBJ2-5; the J call may be wrong. Germline CDR1 is MNHEY and CDR2 is SVGAGI. The CDR3 sequence is 14 residues long. CDR3 sequence: CASSFTGFGETQYF. For the CDR3, the DNA is TGTGCCAGCAGTTTCACAGGTTTTGGGGAGACCCAGTACTTC.

The chain uses TRBV4-1 and TRBJ2-5, with D possibly TRBD1 on 6 matching bases. Per the germline V gene, CDR1 is MGHRA and CDR2 is YSYEKL. The CDR3 spans 13 residues. V shed 6 bases and J shed 3 bases, with 11 bases lying between them. The CDR3 loop reads CASRPPGEETQYF. CDR3 DNA: TGCGCCAGCAGGCCCCCAGGGGAAGAGACCCAGTACTTC.

This sequence joins TRBV7-8 and TRBJ2-6; perhaps TRBD1 as D (5 bases). This CDR3 spans 18 amino acids. Trimming removed 5 bases from V and 0 bases from J, with 17 bases in between. The germline V gene encodes CDR1 SGHVS and CDR2 FQNEAQ. The CDR3 region has the DNA TGTGCCAGCAGCCAAAGACAGCCGTACCTCTCTGGGGCCAACGTCCTGACTTTC. Encoded protein: CASSQRQPYLSGANVLTF.

This sequence joins TRBV29-1 and TRBJ1-1; perhaps TRBD1 as D (5 bases). The V end lost 7 bases, the J end lost 4 bases, and 16 bases lay between the germline ends. CDR1 and CDR2 from the germline V gene are SQVTM and ANQGSEA. This CDR3 region has 13 residues. The CDR3 loop is CSGSRGGLTEAFF. CDR3 in DNA: TGCAGCGGAAGCCGGGGGGGTCTCACTGAAGCTTTCTTT. The whole variable domain, filled in from reference TRBV29-1 and TRBJ1-1, reads SAVISQKPSRDICQRGTSLTIQCQVDSQVTMMFWYRQQPGQSLTLIATANQGSEATYESGFVIDKFPISRPNLTFSTLTVSNMSPEDSSIYLCSGSRGGLTEAFFGQGTRLTVV.

The chain links TRBV7-9 to TRBJ2-5; possibly TRBD2 for D (7 bases). Germline V gene sequence: CDR1 SEHNR, CDR2 FQNEAQ (reference sequence). Trimming took 1 base from V and 11 from J, leaving 14 bases between them. This CDR3 has 13 residues. For the CDR3, the DNA is TGTGCCAGCAGCTTAGGGGGGGGCTGGGAGCAGTACTTC. Encoded protein: CASSLGGGWEQYF.

This sequence joins TRBV14 and TRBJ2-5; D may correspond to TRBD1 or TRBD2 (5 bases each). The ends were cut back, 10 bases at V and 5 bases at J, with 14 bases in the middle. The CDR3 extends over 12 amino acids. CDR1 and CDR2 (germline): SGHDN, FVKESK. CDR3 nucleotide sequence: TGTGCCACGGGGCGGTCAGGGGAGACCCAGTACTTC. Protein product: CATGRSGETQYF.

The chain is built from TRBV10-3 and TRBJ2-5; 7 bases agree with TRBD1. The J call may be faulty, since TRBJ2-7 better matches the DNA end. The germline V gene encodes CDR1 ENHRY and CDR2 SYGVKD. The CDR3 runs to 14 residues. This CDR3 is CAASGQSEHYEQYF. The CDR3 coding sequence is TGTGCCGCATCGGGACAGTCCGAACACTACGAGCAGTACTTC.

J is TRBJ2-5 and V is TRBV7-2; TRBD1 matches 8 bases. The length of the CDR3 is 14 residues. V was clipped by 5 bases and J by 8 bases; unmatched bases: 10. Germline-derived CDR1 and CDR2 are SGHTA and FQGNSA. CDR3 in DNA: TGTGCCAGCAGCCCCGGACAGGGCATGATCACCCAGTACTTC. This gives the protein CASSPGQGMITQYF.

This clonotype was observed a few times. The gene calls are TRBV29-1 and TRBJ2-7, with D perhaps TRBD1 or TRBD2 (5 bases each). The CDR3 extends over 16 amino acids. Trimming took off 6 bases at V and 0 bases at J, with 21 bases between the two ends. In germline, CDR1 is SQVTM, CDR2 ANQGSEA. CDR3 amino acids: CSVGRPTGRSSYEQYF. CDR3 sequence (DNA): TGCAGCGTGGGCCGACCAACGGGGCGGAGCTCCTACGAGCAGTACTTC.

As to this clonotype: At one end the junction does not follow the germline gene, possibly because of a read error. This chain uses TRBV20-1 with TRBJ2-7, with TRBD2 matching 9 bases. Germline V CDR1 and CDR2: DFQATT, SNEGSKA (reference sequence). This CDR3 spans 12 amino acids. CDR3 coding DNA: TGCGGTGCTAGCGGGACAACCTACGAGCAGTACTTC. As protein: CGASGTTYEQYF.

The chain combines TRBV7-2 with TRBJ2-7; the match to TRBD1 covers 11 bases. Germline loops: CDR1 SGHTA, CDR2 FQGNSA. With 5 bases clipped from V and 4 bases from J, the junction kept 7 bases outside the gene matches. This CDR3 is built from 15 residues. The CDR3 is CASSPQGQGAYEQYF. In DNA form, the CDR3 reads TGTGCCAGCAGCCCACAAGGACAGGGGGCGTACGAGCAGTACTTC.

The genes are TRBV5-1 and TRBJ1-6; 7 bases are a match to TRBD1. The CDR3 spans 14 residues. The V segment lost 3 bases and the J segment 9 bases; nucleotides outside the gene matches: 6. Per germline, CDR1 SGHRS and CDR2 YFSETQ. The CDR3 protein is CASSSHRGRSPLHF. In DNA, the CDR3 is TGCGCCAGCAGCTCCCACAGGGGTCGTTCACCCCTCCACTTT.

The chain couples TRBV14 to TRBJ1-4; the D is unclear. Germline assignment: CDR1 SGHDN and CDR2 FVKESK. The V end was cut by 0 bases, the J end by 7 bases, with 12 bases between. The CDR3 sequence is 15 residues long. Here the CDR3 reads CASSQDPGLAEKLFF. The CDR3 bases are TGTGCCAGCAGCCAAGACCCGGGTTTGGCTGAAAAACTGTTTTTT.

CDR3 in DNA: TGTGCCAGCAGCTTCCGACAGACCGGCAACACCATATATTTT. Translating it yields CASSFRQTGNTIYF. This rearrangement joins TRBV7-9 to TRBJ1-3, with D tentatively TRBD1 (5 bases). CDR1 SEHNR and CDR2 FQNEAQ come from the germline V gene (reference sequence). The CDR3 is made up of 14 amino acids. Trimming took 3 bases from V and 7 from J, leaving 13 bases between them.

The V call is TRBV29-1, the J call TRBJ1-4; weak D call: TRBD1 (6 bases). This CDR3 is 14 amino acids long. The germline CDR1 and CDR2 sequences are SQVTM and ANQGSEA. Trimming cost V 7 bases and J 3 bases, with 15 bases left between them. The CDR3 sequence: CSADEGGPNEKLFF. DNA of the CDR3: TGCAGCGCTGATGAGGGGGGACCTAATGAAAAACTGTTTTTT. Based on the CDR3 plus reference TRBV29-1 and TRBJ1-4, the full variable domain is SAVISQKPSRDICQRGTSLTIQCQVDSQVTMMFWYRQQPGQSLTLIATANQGSEATYESGFVIDKFPISRPNLTFSTLTVSNMSPEDSSIYLCSADEGGPNEKLFFGSGTQLSVL.

V and J are TRBV9 and TRBJ1-4; D is undetermined. CDR3 length: 15 amino acids. Per the germline V gene, CDR1 is SGDLS and CDR2 is YYNGEE. Trimming left V 1 base short and J 7 bases short, with 14 bases between. CDR3 in amino acids: CASSVSQTSPEKLFF. The CDR3 DNA sequence: TGTGCCAGCAGCGTATCACAGACGTCGCCTGAAAAACTGTTTTTT.

This clonotype showed up just a few times. The chain has TRBV5-1 and TRBJ2-1, with TRBD1 matching over 9 bases. The CDR3 is 15 residues long. Germline V gene data show CDR1 as SGHRS and CDR2 as YFSETQ. Trimming at V came to 4 bases and at J to 6 bases, leaving 8 bases not matched to a gene. The CDR3 DNA reads as TGCGCCAGCAGCGCTGGACAGGGGTTTGCCAATGAGCAGTTCTTC. This codes for CASSAGQGFANEQFF.

This clonotype appeared a few times. A junction end diverges from the germline sequence, so it may reflect a read error. The chain links TRBV10-3 to TRBJ1-2; D remains unclear. The germline CDR1 and CDR2 sequences are ENHRY and SYGVKD. There are 15 residues in the CDR3. CDR3 loop: CVIKGGPEANYGYTF. For the CDR3, the DNA is TGTGTCATCAAGGGAGGACCAGAGGCAAACTATGGCTACACCTTC.

This clonotype was observed a handful of times. V is TRBV25-1 and J is TRBJ1-1, with TRBD1 matching 7 bases. V shed 3 bases and J 0 bases; nucleotides not matched to a gene: 13. This CDR3 has 18 amino acids. Germline V gene data show CDR1 as MGHDK and CDR2 as SYGVNS. CDR3 sequence reads: CASSDQNRGSLMNTEAFF. As DNA, the CDR3 is TGTGCCAGCAGTGACCAAAACAGGGGATCACTCATGAACACTGAAGCTTTCTTT.

The V and J genes are TRBV27 and TRBJ2-1, with D tentatively TRBD1 or TRBD2 (6 bases each). The germline V gene has CDR1 MNHEY and CDR2 SMNVEV (reference sequence). CDR3 length: 15 amino acids. With 6 bases removed from V and 2 bases from J, the gap between germline ends came to 14 bases. CDR3 protein: CASRRGAGTYNEQFF. DNA for the CDR3: TGTGCCAGCAGGAGGGGGGCAGGGACCTACAATGAGCAGTTCTTC.

This clonotype has a handful of counts. V usage is TRBV2 and J usage is TRBJ1-4; 7 nucleotides line up with TRBD1. Germline-derived CDR1 and CDR2 are SNHLY and FYNNEI. The CDR3 is 14 residues long. Trimming at V came to 5 bases and at J to 8 bases, leaving 8 bases not matched to a gene. CDR3 sequence reads: CASSSSTGSEKLFF. In DNA, the CDR3 is TGTGCCAGCAGTTCCTCGACAGGGTCCGAAAAACTGTTTTTT. The full variable domain, completed using reference TRBV2 and TRBJ1-4, is EPEVTQTPSHQVTQMGQEVILRCVPISNHLYFYWYRQILGQKVEFLVSFYNNEISEKSEIFDDQFSVERPDGSNFTLKIRSTKLEDSAMYFCASSSSTGSEKLFFGSGTQLSVL.

This clonotype came up a few times. The rearrangement uses TRBV6-1 and TRBJ2-1, with D maybe TRBD2 (6 bases). Germline V gene lookup returns CDR1 MNHNS and CDR2 SASEGT. The CDR3 runs 16 residues. Trimming removed 6 bases at V and 0 bases at J, with 15 bases between. CDR3: CASRGLASVSYNEQFF. CDR3 nucleotides: TGTGCCAGCAGGGGGCTAGCGTCCGTCTCCTACAATGAGCAGTTCTTC.

This clonotype was recorded a few times. The chain employs TRBV27 and TRBJ2-7; 7 nucleotides match TRBD2. This CDR3 is built from 15 residues. The V segment lost 3 bases and the J segment 0 bases; nucleotides outside the gene matches: 5. Germline V lookup: CDR1 MNHEY, CDR2 SMNVEV (reference sequence). The CDR3 spells CASSLSGALSYEQYF. The CDR3 bases are TGTGCCAGCAGTTTGAGCGGGGCACTCTCCTACGAGCAGTACTTC.

This clonotype showed up just a few times. A much larger clone lies one base from this, so it may be a read error. The gene calls are TRBV4-2 and TRBJ2-7, with 7 bases lining up with TRBD2. The CDR3 is 14 amino acids. The junction had 6 bases not matched to a gene; V was cut back by 1 base and J by 6 bases. The germline gives CDR1 LGHNA, CDR2 YNFKEQ. CDR3 in DNA: TGTGCCAGCAGCCAAGGGGCGGGGGACTGCGAGCAGTACTTC. It encodes CASSQGAGDCEQYF.

The chain recombines TRBV9 with TRBJ2-5, with D tentatively TRBD2 (5 bases). TRBJ2-1 matches the DNA end more closely, so the J call is doubtful. The CDR3 spans 15 residues. The germline CDR1 and CDR2 sequences are SGDLS and YYNGEE. The CDR3 reads CASSVGEGEYNEQFF. CDR3 nucleotide sequence: TGTGCCAGCAGCGTAGGCGAGGGAGAATACAATGAGCAGTTCTTC.